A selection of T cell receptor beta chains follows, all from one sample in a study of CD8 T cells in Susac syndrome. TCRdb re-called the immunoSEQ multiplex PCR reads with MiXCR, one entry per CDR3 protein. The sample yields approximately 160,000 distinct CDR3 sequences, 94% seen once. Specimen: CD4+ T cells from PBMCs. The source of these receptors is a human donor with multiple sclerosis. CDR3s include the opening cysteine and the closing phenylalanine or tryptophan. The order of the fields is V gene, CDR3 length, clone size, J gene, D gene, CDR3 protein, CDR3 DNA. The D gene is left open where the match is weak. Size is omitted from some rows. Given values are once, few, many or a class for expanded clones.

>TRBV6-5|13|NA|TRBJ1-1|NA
CASSYSGGTEAFF
TGTGCCAGCAGTTACTCTGGTGGCACTGAAGCTTTCTTT
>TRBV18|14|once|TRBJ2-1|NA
CASSVRESYNEQFF
TGTGCCAGCTCGGTTAGGGAATCCTACAATGAGCAGTTCTTC
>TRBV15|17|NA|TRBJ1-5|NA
CATSRDWAAGVIEPQHF
TGTGCCACCAGCAGAGATTGGGCGGCAGGGGTTATCGAGCCCCAGCATTTT
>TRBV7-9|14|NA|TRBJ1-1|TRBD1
CASSQENRGTEAFF
TGTGCCAGCAGCCAGGAAAACAGGGGCACTGAAGCTTTCTTT
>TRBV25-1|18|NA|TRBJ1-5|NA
CASSEVITCRQVDQPQHF
TGTGCCAGCAGTGAAGTGATTACGTGTCGGCAAGTCGATCAGCCCCAGCATTTT
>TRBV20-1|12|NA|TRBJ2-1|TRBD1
CSATRQGSEQFF
TGCAGTGCTACCAGACAGGGCAGCGAGCAGTTCTTC
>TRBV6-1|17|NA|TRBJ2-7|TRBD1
CASAVRTGGLSSYEQYF
TGTGCCAGCGCGGTCAGGACAGGGGGCCTCTCCTCCTACGAGCAGTACTTC
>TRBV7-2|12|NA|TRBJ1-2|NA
CASSLAPNGYTF
TGTGCCAGCAGCTTAGCGCCCAATGGCTACACCTTC
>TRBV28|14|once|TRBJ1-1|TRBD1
CASPRTGENTEAFF
TGTGCCAGCCCCCGGACAGGGGAGAACACTGAAGCTTTCTTT
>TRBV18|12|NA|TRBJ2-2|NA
CASSPDTGELFF
TGTGCCAGCTCACCGGATACCGGGGAGCTGTTTTTT
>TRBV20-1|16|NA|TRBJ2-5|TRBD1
CSAPPRDRGYAETQYF
TGCAGTGCTCCTCCTCGGGACAGGGGTTATGCAGAGACCCAGTACTTC
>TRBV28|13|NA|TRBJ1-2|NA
CASQQAGIDGYTF
TGTGCCAGCCAGCAGGCGGGGATTGATGGCTACACCTTC
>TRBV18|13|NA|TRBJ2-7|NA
CASSPSGAAEQYF
TGTGCCAGCTCACCGTCCGGGGCCGCCGAGCAGTACTTC
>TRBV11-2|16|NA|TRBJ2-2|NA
CASSSVRGGRAGELFF
TGTGCCAGCAGCTCTGTCAGGGGGGGGCGAGCCGGGGAGCTGTTTTTT
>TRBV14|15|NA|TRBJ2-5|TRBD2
CASSWDGGNQETQYF
TGTGCCAGCAGCTGGGACGGGGGGAACCAAGAGACCCAGTACTTC
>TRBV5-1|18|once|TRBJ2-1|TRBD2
CASSLSAGGPTGFYEQFF
TGCGCCAGCAGCTTGTCAGCGGGAGGGCCCACAGGGTTTTATGAGCAGTTCTTC
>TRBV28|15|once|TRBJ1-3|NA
CASSDQGFSGNTIYF
TGTGCCAGCAGTGATCAGGGATTCTCTGGAAACACCATATATTTT
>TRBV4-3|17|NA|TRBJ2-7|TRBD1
CASSQGSVGQGFSEQYF
TGCGCCAGCAGCCAAGGGTCGGTTGGACAGGGTTTCTCCGAGCAGTACTTC
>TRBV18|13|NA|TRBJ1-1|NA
CASSPREDTEAFF
TGTGCCAGCTCACCGAGGGAGGACACTGAAGCTTTCTTT
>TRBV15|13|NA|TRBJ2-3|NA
CATSRGERNPQYF
TGTGCCACCAGCAGGGGAGAGCGAAACCCGCAGTATTTT
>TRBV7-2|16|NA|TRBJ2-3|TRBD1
CASSPRQGPPTDTQYF
TGTGCCAGCAGCCCCCGACAGGGGCCACCCACAGATACGCAGTATTTT
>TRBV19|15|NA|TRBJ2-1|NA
CASSDRGSQYNEQFF
TGTGCCAGTAGTGATAGAGGGAGTCAATACAATGAGCAGTTCTTC
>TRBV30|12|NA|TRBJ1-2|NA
CAWKAGAFGYTF
TGTGCCTGGAAGGCAGGGGCGTTTGGCTACACCTTC
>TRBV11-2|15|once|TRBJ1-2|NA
CASSLSHSENYGYTF
TGTGCCAGCAGCTTGTCTCACAGCGAGAACTATGGCTACACCTTC
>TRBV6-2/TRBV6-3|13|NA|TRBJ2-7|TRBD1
CASTTGPSYEQYF
TGTGCCAGCACGACAGGGCCTTCCTACGAGCAGTACTTC
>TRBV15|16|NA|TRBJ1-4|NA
CATSRVLGASNEKLFF
TGTGCCACCAGCAGAGTTCTGGGGGCGTCTAATGAAAAACTGTTTTTT
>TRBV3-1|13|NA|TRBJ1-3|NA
CASSQTERNTIYF
TGTGCCAGCAGCCAAACAGAACGAAACACCATATATTTT
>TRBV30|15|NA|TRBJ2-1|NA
CAWSVRQGSYNEQFF
TGTGCCTGGAGTGTAAGGCAGGGCAGCTACAATGAGCAGTTCTTC
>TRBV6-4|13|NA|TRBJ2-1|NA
CASSEDWSDEQFF
TGTGCCAGCAGCGAGGACTGGAGCGATGAGCAGTTCTTC
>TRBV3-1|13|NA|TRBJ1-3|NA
CASSRQTGNTIYF
TGTGCCAGCAGCCGACAGACTGGAAACACCATATATTTT
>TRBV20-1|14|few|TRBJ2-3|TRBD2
CSARDPGGTDTQYF
TGCAGTGCTAGAGATCCCGGGGGGACAGATACGCAGTATTTT
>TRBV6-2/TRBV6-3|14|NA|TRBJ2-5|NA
CASSGVNLKETQYF
TGTGCCAGCAGTGGTGTTAACTTGAAAGAGACCCAGTACTTC